This T cell receptor (beta chain) came from a study of blood T cells in healthy people across ages. The V gene lost 7 bases and the J gene lost 2 bases, with 11 bases spanning the gap. The germline V gene encodes CDR1 SQVTM and CDR2 ANQGSEA. This CDR3 has 12 residues. A word on this clonotype: The antigen is not known.

Next came a second PCR, run for 7 to 11 cycles, which used a sample-barcoded 5' primer along with a J-beta primer mix. TCRdb ran MiXCR on the 5' RACE reads and lists one entry per CDR3 protein. The sample comprises approximately 760,000 distinct CDR3 sequences, roughly 25% of which are singletons, and 8% to 10% rests with the top ten. Study conclusions and caveats: Naive T cell percentage and TCR beta diversity correlated strongly.

This sample also belongs to another study, concerning T cells of mothers and their children. That study reports: Slightly, though not significantly, more overlap was seen in related than in unrelated mother-child pairs.

The source is a boy aged 5-17 years in good health. Sequencing was performed on blood. This rearrangement joins TRBV29-1 to TRBJ1-2, with D unclear. CDR3 amino acids: CSASGNNYGYTF. The CDR3 nucleotides are TGCAGCGCCTCGGGGAACAACTATGGCTACACCTTC.